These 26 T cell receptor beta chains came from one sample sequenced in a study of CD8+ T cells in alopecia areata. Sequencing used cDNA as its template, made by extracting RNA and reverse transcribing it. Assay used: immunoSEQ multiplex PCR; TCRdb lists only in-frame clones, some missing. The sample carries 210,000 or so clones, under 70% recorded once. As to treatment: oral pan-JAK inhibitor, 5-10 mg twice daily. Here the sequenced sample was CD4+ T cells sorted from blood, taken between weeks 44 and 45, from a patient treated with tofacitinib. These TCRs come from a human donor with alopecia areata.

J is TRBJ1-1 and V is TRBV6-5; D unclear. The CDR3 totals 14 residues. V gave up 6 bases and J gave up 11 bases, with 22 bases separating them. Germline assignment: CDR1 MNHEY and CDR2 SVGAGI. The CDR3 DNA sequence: TGTGCCAGCAGAAGCCCTTCTGAACTGCTTAGGGCTTTCTTT. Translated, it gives CASRSPSELLRAFF.

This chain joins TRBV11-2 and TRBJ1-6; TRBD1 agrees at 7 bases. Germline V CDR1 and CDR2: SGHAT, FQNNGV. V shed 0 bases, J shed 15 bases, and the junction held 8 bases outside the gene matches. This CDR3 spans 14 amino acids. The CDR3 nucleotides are TGTGCCAGCAGCTTAGACCCGGACAGGTTGATCCTCCACTTT. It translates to CASSLDPDRLILHF. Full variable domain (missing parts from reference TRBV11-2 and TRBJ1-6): EAGVAQSPRYKIIEKRQSVAFWCNPISGHATLYWYQQILGQGPKLLIQFQNNGVVDDSQLPKDRFSAERLKGVDSTLKIQPAKLEDSAVYLCASSLDPDRLILHFGNGTRLTVT.

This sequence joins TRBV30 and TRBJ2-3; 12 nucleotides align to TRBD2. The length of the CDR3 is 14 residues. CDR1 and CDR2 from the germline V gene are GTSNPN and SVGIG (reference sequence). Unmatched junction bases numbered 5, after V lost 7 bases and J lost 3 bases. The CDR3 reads CASVTSGGTDTQYF. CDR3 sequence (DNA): TGTGCCTCCGTGACTAGCGGGGGAACAGATACGCAGTATTTT.

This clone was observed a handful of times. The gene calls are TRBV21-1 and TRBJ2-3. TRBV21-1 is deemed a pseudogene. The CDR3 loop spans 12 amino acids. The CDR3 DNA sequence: TGTGCCAGCAGCGGGGTAGCCGATACGCAGTATTTT. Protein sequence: CASSGVADTQYF.

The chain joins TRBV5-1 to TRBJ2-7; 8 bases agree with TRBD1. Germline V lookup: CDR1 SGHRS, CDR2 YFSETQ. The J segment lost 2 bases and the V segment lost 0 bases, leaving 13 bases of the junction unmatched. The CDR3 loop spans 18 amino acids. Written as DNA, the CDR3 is TGCGCCAGCAGCTTGGCGCCTCCCAGGGGGCTTGCGGCCTACGAGCAGTACTTC. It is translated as CASSLAPPRGLAAYEQYF. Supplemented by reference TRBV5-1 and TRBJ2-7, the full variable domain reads KAGVTQTPRYLIKTRGQQVTLSCSPISGHRSVSWYQQTPGQGLQFLFEYFSETQRNKGNFPGRFSGRQFSNSRSEMNVSTLELGDSALYLCASSLAPPRGLAAYEQYFGPGTRLTVT.

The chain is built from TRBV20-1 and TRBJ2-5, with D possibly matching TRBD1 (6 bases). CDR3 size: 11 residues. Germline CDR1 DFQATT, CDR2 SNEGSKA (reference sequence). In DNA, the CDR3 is TGCAGCCTAGGACAGCAAGAGACCCAGTACTTC. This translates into CSLGQQETQYF.

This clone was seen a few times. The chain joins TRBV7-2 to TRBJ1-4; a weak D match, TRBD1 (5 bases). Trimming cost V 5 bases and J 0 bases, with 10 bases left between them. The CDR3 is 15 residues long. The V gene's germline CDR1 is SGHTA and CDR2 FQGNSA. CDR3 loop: CASSPQGATNEKLFF. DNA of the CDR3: TGTGCCAGCAGCCCCCAGGGTGCAACTAATGAAAAACTGTTTTTT.

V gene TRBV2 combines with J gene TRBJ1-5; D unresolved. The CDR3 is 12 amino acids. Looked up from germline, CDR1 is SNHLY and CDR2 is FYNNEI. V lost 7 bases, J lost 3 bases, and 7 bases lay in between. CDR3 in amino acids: CASTDYNQPQHF. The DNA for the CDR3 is TGTGCCAGCACCGATTACAATCAGCCCCAGCATTTT.

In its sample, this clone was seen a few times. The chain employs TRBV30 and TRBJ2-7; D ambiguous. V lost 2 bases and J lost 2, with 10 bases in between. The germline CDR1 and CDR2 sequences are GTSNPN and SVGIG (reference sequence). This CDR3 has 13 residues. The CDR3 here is CAWSHTRTYEQYF. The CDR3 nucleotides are TGTGCCTGGAGTCATACGAGAACCTACGAGCAGTACTTC. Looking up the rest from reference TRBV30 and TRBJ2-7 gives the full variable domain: SQTIHQWPATLVQPVGSPLSLECTVEGTSNPNLYWYRQAAGRGLQLLFYSVGIGQISSEVPQNLSASRPQDRQFILSSKKLLLSDSGFYLCAWSHTRTYEQYFGPGTRLTVT.

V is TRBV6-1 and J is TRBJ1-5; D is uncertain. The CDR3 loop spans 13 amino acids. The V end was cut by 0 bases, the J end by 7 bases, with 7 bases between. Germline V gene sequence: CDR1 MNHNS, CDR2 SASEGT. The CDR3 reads CASSEAEGQPQHF. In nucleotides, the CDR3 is TGTGCCAGCAGTGAAGCGGAAGGCCAGCCCCAGCATTTT.

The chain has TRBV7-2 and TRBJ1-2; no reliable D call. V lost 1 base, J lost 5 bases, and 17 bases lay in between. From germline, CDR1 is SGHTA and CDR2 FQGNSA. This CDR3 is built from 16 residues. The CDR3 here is CASSLGRRESEYGYTF. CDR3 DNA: TGTGCCAGCAGCTTAGGGCGGCGGGAGTCCGAATATGGCTACACCTTC.

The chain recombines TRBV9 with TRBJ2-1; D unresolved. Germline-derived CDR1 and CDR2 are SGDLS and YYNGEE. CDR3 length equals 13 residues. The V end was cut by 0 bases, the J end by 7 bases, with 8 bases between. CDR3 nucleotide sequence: TGTGCCAGCAGCGTAGCCATGGAGAATGAGCAGTTCTTC. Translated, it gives CASSVAMENEQFF.

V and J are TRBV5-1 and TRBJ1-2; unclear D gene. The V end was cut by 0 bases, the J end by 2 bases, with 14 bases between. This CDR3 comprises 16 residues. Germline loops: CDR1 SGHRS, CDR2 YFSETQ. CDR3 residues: CASSLAADTTNYGYTF. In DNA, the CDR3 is TGCGCCAGCAGCTTGGCGGCCGACACTACAAACTATGGCTACACCTTC. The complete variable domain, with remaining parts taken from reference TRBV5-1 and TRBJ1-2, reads KAGVTQTPRYLIKTRGQQVTLSCSPISGHRSVSWYQQTPGQGLQFLFEYFSETQRNKGNFPGRFSGRQFSNSRSEMNVSTLELGDSALYLCASSLAADTTNYGYTFGSGTRLTVV.

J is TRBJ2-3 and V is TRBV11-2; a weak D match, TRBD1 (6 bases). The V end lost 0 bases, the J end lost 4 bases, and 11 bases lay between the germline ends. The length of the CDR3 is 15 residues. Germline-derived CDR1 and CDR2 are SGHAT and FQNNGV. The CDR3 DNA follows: TGTGCCAGCAGCTTAGATCACAGGGTCGCAGATACGCAGTATTTT. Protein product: CASSLDHRVADTQYF.

The CDR3 region is CASSQGNYGYTF. As DNA, the CDR3 is TGTGCCAGCAGTCAGGGGAACTATGGCTACACCTTC. J is TRBJ1-2 and V is TRBV6-5; maybe TRBD1 (6 bases). The CDR3 spans 12 residues. V gave up 5 bases and J gave up 2 bases, with 6 bases separating them. CDR1 is MNHEY, CDR2 SVGAGI, per germline.

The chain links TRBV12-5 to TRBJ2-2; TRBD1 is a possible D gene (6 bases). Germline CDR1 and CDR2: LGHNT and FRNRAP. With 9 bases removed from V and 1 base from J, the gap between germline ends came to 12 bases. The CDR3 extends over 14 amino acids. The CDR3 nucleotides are TGTGCTAGCATTCCACAGGGGAACACCGGGGAGCTGTTTTTT. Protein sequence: CASIPQGNTGELFF. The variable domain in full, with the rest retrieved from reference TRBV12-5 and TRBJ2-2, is DARVTQTPRHKVTEMGQEVTMRCQPILGHNTVFWYRQTMMQGLELLAYFRNRAPLDDSGMPKDRFSAEMPDATLATLKIQPSEPRDSAVYFCASIPQGNTGELFFGEGSRLTVL.

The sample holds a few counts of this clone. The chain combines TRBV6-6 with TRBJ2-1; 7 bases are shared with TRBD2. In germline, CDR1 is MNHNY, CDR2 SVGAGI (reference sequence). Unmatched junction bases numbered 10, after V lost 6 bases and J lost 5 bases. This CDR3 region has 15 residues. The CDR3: CASSALRGTNNEQFF. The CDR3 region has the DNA TGTGCCAGCAGCGCGCTGCGGGGGACTAACAATGAGCAGTTCTTC.

CDR3 DNA sequence: TGTGCCAGTACTGGTACGCTCAATAGACCAGAAGCTTTCTTT. Protein product: CASTGTLNRPEAFF. The rearrangement links TRBV19 to TRBJ1-1; D uncertain. Germline V gene sequence: CDR1 LNHDA, CDR2 SQIVND (reference sequence). Trimming left V 7 bases short and J 8 bases short, with 20 bases between. The CDR3 length is 14 residues.

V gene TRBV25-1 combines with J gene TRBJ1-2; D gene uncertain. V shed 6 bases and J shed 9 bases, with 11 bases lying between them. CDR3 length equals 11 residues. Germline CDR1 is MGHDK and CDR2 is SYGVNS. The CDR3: CASSNTGSYTF. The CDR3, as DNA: TGTGCCAGCAGCAATACGGGTAGCTACACCTTC.

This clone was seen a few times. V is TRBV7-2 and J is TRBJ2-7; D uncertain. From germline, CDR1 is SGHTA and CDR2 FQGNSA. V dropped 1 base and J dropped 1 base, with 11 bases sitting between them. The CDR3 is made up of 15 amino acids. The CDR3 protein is CASSLGAGMSYEQYF. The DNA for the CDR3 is TGTGCCAGCAGCTTAGGGGCAGGAATGTCCTACGAGCAGTACTTC.

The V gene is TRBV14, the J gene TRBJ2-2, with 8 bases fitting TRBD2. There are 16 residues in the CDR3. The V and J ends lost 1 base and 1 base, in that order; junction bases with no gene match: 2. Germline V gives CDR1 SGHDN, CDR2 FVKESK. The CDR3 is CASSQVAGLNTGELFF. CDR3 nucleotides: TGTGCCAGCAGCCAAGTAGCGGGGCTGAACACCGGGGAGCTGTTTTTT.

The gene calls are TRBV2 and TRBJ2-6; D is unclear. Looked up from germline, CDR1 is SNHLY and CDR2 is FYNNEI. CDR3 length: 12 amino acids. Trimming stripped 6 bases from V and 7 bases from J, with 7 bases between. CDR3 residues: CASRDNANVLTF. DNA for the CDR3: TGTGCCAGCAGGGATAATGCCAACGTCCTGACTTTC.

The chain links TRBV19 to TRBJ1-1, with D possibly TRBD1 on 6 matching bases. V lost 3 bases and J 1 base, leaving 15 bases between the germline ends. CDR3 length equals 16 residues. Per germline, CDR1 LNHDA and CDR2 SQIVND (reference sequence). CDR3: CASSIGKGRGNTEAFF. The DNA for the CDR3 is TGTGCCAGTAGTATCGGGAAGGGCAGGGGGAACACTGAAGCTTTCTTT.

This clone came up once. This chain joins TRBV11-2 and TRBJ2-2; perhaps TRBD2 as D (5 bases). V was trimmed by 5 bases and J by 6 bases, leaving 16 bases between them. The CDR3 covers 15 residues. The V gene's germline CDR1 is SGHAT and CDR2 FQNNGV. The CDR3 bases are TGTGCCAGCAGCCCCAGCGGTACCCAGGCCGGGGAGCTGTTTTTT. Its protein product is CASSPSGTQAGELFF.

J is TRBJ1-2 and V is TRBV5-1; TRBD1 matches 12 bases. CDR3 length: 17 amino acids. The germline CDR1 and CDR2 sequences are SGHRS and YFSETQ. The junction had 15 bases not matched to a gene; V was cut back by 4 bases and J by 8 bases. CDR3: CASSPTPPGQGARGYTF. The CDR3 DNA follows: TGCGCCAGCAGCCCGACTCCCCCGGGACAGGGGGCACGGGGCTACACCTTC. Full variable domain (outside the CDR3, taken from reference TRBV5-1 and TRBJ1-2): KAGVTQTPRYLIKTRGQQVTLSCSPISGHRSVSWYQQTPGQGLQFLFEYFSETQRNKGNFPGRFSGRQFSNSRSEMNVSTLELGDSALYLCASSPTPPGQGARGYTFGSGTRLTVV.

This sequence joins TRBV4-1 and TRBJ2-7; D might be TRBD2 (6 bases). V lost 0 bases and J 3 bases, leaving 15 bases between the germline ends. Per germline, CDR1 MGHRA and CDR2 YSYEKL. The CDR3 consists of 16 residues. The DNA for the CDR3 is TGCGCCAGCAGCCAAGAGTCGGGACTTAGCAACTACGAGCAGTACTTC. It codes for CASSQESGLSNYEQYF.